Listed here are 27 T cell receptor beta chains from one sample, sequenced in a study of T cells in Graves' hyperthyroidism and ophthalmopathy. Template material for amplifying TCR beta CDR3 regions consisted of RNA transcripts. With the HTBI primer set, the TCR CDR3 went through a first round of RT-PCR. TCRdb processed the multiplex PCR reads anew with MiXCR; each CDR3 protein has one entry. Counted here are around 300,000 distinct CDR3 sequences, roughly 15% occurring once; the ten biggest clones make up roughly 7.9%. The sample comprised blood. The receptors were gathered from a woman aged 40 to 50 with Graves' hyperthyroidism.

V usage is TRBV6-1 and J usage is TRBJ1-5, with D perhaps matching TRBD1 (5 bases). The germline V and J ends were trimmed by 11 bases and 2 bases, with 19 bases remaining between them. The germline V gene encodes CDR1 MNHNS and CDR2 SASEGT. The CDR3 runs 15 residues. The CDR3 region is CAPLYMQGGNQPQHF. The CDR3 region has the DNA TGTGCCCCGCTCTACATGCAGGGAGGCAATCAGCCCCAGCATTTT.

The chain recombines TRBV25-1 with TRBJ2-6, with TRBD1 identical over 9 bases. V lost 5 bases, J lost 1 base, and 12 bases stayed unmatched. The CDR3 is 19 amino acids. Per germline, CDR1 MGHDK and CDR2 SYGVNS. The CDR3 sequence: CASSYTPGQGGSGANVLTF. The CDR3 region has the DNA TGTGCCAGCAGTTATACCCCGGGACAGGGAGGTTCTGGGGCCAACGTCCTGACTTTC.

This clonotype was seen repeatedly, ten times or more. This chain connects TRBV6-1 to TRBJ2-5; TRBD1 aligns across 7 bases. Germline loops: CDR1 MNHNS, CDR2 SASEGT. CDR3 length equals 14 residues. After removal of 6 bases from V and 5 bases from J, the junction contained 9 bases not matched to a gene. The CDR3: CASSVDRAEETQYF. CDR3 DNA sequence: TGTGCCAGCAGCGTCGACAGGGCGGAGGAGACCCAGTACTTC.

This clonotype was seen ten or more times. The chain joins TRBV7-2 to TRBJ1-3; TRBD1 matches at 7 bases. The length of the CDR3 is 15 residues. With V trimmed by 2 bases and J by 3 bases, 4 bases remained unmatched. Germline values: CDR1 SGHTA, CDR2 FQGNSA. The CDR3 here is CASSLWDSYGNTIYF. In nucleotides, the CDR3 is TGTGCCAGCAGCTTATGGGACAGTTATGGAAACACCATATATTTT.

This chain links TRBV6-5 with TRBJ1-4; D perhaps matches TRBD1 (6 bases). The CDR3 consists of 14 residues. Germline CDR1 reads MNHEY; CDR2 reads SVGAGI. V lost 4 bases to trimming and J lost 8 bases, with 14 bases between them. This chain's CDR3 is CASSSKGGLEKLFF. The CDR3 nucleotides read TGTGCCAGCAGTTCAAAGGGGGGATTAGAAAAACTGTTTTTT.

The table lists this clonotype with many counts. The chain carries TRBV20-1 and TRBJ2-7; no definite D call. Germline CDR1 DFQATT, CDR2 SNEGSKA (reference sequence). V shed 8 bases and J shed 2 bases, with 10 bases lying between them. The CDR3 runs 11 residues. The CDR3, as DNA: TGCAGTCAACAATCCCCCTACGAGCAGTACTTC. Translated: CSQQSPYEQYF.

This clonotype was observed at least ten times. The chain carries TRBV12-3 or TRBV12-4 and TRBJ2-2, with 11 bases that match TRBD1. This CDR3 is built from 16 residues. The trim removed 7 bases at V and 5 bases at J, leaving 9 bases unmatched. In nucleotides, the CDR3 is TGTGCCAGCAACACGGGACAGGGGGTTCGGACCGGGGAGCTGTTTTTT. Amino acid sequence: CASNTGQGVRTGELFF.

This clonotype was recorded many times. J is TRBJ2-7 and V is TRBV6-1; TRBD2 agrees at 11 bases. The V segment lost 6 bases and the J segment 3 bases; nucleotides outside the gene matches: 7. This CDR3 contains 15 residues. Germline assignment: CDR1 MNHNS and CDR2 SASEGT. The CDR3 protein is CASSDLAGGVYEQYF. CDR3 nucleotide sequence: TGTGCCAGCAGCGACCTAGCGGGAGGCGTCTACGAGCAGTACTTC.

This clonotype was seen only a few times. The gene calls are TRBV20-1 and TRBJ2-2; D perhaps matches TRBD1 (6 bases). Germline loops: CDR1 DFQATT, CDR2 SNEGSKA (reference sequence). This CDR3 is 11 amino acids long. V lost 5 bases and J 8 bases, leaving 9 bases between the germline ends. The CDR3 protein is CSAPGEGELFF. The CDR3 region has the DNA TGCAGTGCTCCAGGGGAGGGGGAGCTGTTTTTT.

This clonotype has ten or more counts. The genes are TRBV30 and TRBJ1-2; D gene unclear. The V gene's germline CDR1 is GTSNPN and CDR2 SVGIG (reference sequence). This CDR3 region has 14 residues. V was cut by 0 bases and J by 5 bases, with 13 bases left in between. CDR3 sequence: CAWSVLRGGYGYTF. The CDR3 DNA reads TGTGCCTGGAGTGTACTGAGAGGAGGTTATGGCTACACCTTC. Variable domain in full (rest from reference TRBV30 and TRBJ1-2): SQTIHQWPATLVQPVGSPLSLECTVEGTSNPNLYWYRQAAGRGLQLLFYSVGIGQISSEVPQNLSASRPQDRQFILSSKKLLLSDSGFYLCAWSVLRGGYGYTFGSGTRLTVV.

This clonotype was observed at least ten times. This chain links TRBV20-1 with TRBJ2-3; 9 bases map to TRBD2. Trimming took 3 bases from V and 4 from J; bases not matched to a gene: 11. This CDR3 is built from 16 residues. Per germline, CDR1 DFQATT and CDR2 SNEGSKA (reference sequence). The DNA for the CDR3 is TGCAGTGCTAGGGCGATTAGCGGGAGTTGGGCAGATACGCAGTATTTT. The encoded protein is CSARAISGSWADTQYF.

This clonotype was counted ten times or more. V and J are TRBV19 and TRBJ1-5; D ambiguous. This CDR3 has 16 amino acids. V gave up 0 bases and J gave up 9 bases, with 18 bases separating them. Germline loops: CDR1 LNHDA, CDR2 SQIVND (reference sequence). The CDR3 protein is CASSIDLLATGLPQHF. DNA of the CDR3: TGTGCCAGTAGTATAGACCTGTTGGCCACTGGGTTGCCCCAGCATTTT.

Ten or more counts support this clonotype. V is TRBV24-1 and J is TRBJ2-3; D gene ambiguous. The V and J ends lost 12 bases and 9 bases respectively, with 9 bases between them. Germline V CDR1 and CDR2: KGHDR, SFDVKD. This CDR3 region has 9 residues. CDR3 protein: CASAGTQYF. The CDR3 DNA reads as TGTGCCTCGGCTGGGACGCAGTATTTT.

This clonotype was recorded at least ten times. The chain uses TRBV19 and TRBJ1-5; D is undetermined. CDR1 is LNHDA, CDR2 SQIVND, per germline (reference sequence). With 6 bases removed from V and 5 bases from J, the gap between germline ends came to 8 bases. The CDR3 length is 12 residues. CDR3 residues: CASRIGDQPQHF. The CDR3 nucleotides read TGTGCCAGTAGAATTGGGGATCAGCCCCAGCATTTT.

The rearrangement uses TRBV5-1 and TRBJ1-6; TRBD1 matches at 8 bases. The CDR3 totals 14 residues. Trimming cost V 2 bases and J 10 bases; bases outside gene matches: 5. Germline V lookup: CDR1 SGHRS, CDR2 YFSETQ. The CDR3: CASSLGQGLSPLHF. The DNA of the CDR3 is TGCGCCAGCAGCTTAGGACAGGGTCTCTCACCCCTCCACTTT. Together with reference TRBV5-1 and TRBJ1-6, the CDR3 gives the full variable domain: KAGVTQTPRYLIKTRGQQVTLSCSPISGHRSVSWYQQTPGQGLQFLFEYFSETQRNKGNFPGRFSGRQFSNSRSEMNVSTLELGDSALYLCASSLGQGLSPLHFGNGTRLTVT.

This clonotype was counted at least ten times. The chain has TRBV7-8 and TRBJ2-3; a weak D match, TRBD1 (5 bases). Between the trimmed V and J ends, which lost 1 base and 4 bases, there was a span of 15 bases. The CDR3 is 16 residues long. Germline V gene sequence: CDR1 SGHVS, CDR2 FQNEAQ. CDR3 loop: CASSLGGAWGADTQYF. In nucleotides, the CDR3 is TGTGCCAGCAGCTTAGGAGGTGCTTGGGGCGCAGATACGCAGTATTTT. The full variable domain, completed using reference TRBV7-8 and TRBJ2-3, is GAGVSQSPRYKVAKRGQDVALRCDPISGHVSLFWYQQALGQGPEFLTYFQNEAQLDKSGLPSDRFFAERPEGSVSTLKIQRTQQEDSAVYLCASSLGGAWGADTQYFGPGTRLTVL.

The rearrangement uses TRBV20-1 and TRBJ2-5, with a tentative D call TRBD1 (5 bases). Trimming cost V 7 bases and J 4 bases, with 10 bases left between them. CDR1 is DFQATT and CDR2 is SNEGSKA in the germline V gene (reference sequence). This CDR3 is 11 amino acids long. The CDR3 sequence is CSVRVLETQYF. CDR3 nucleotides: TGCAGTGTCAGGGTTCTAGAGACCCAGTACTTC.

This clonotype has a handful of counts. J is TRBJ1-4 and V is TRBV20-1; 8 nucleotides line up with TRBD1. The ends lost 6 bases at V and 5 bases at J; junction bases unmatched: 8. The CDR3 has 14 residues. Germline CDR1 DFQATT, CDR2 SNEGSKA (reference sequence). The CDR3 protein is CSAPGGQANEKLFF. The CDR3 bases are TGCAGTGCCCCCGGGGGACAGGCAAATGAAAAACTGTTTTTT.

This clonotype was found a few times. This chain links TRBV18 with TRBJ2-1, with no clear D. CDR3 length: 13 amino acids. The germline CDR1 and CDR2 sequences are KGHSH and LQKENI. V lost 6 bases, J lost 5 bases, and 11 bases lay in between. DNA of the CDR3: TGTGCCAGCTCCTCGACAAGAAACAATGAGCAGTTCTTC. Protein: CASSSTRNNEQFF.

This clonotype showed up just a few times. The V gene is TRBV10-3, the J gene TRBJ1-1; D perhaps matches TRBD1 (5 bases). The germline gives CDR1 ENHRY, CDR2 SYGVKD. V lost 5 bases, J lost 1 base, and 11 bases lay in between. This CDR3 spans 14 amino acids. CDR3 sequence reads: CAISPGTRNTEAFF. Here the CDR3 DNA reads TGTGCCATCAGTCCAGGGACTCGGAACACTGAAGCTTTCTTT.

This clonotype has ten or more counts. The gene calls are TRBV28 and TRBJ1-2, with D maybe TRBD1 (6 bases). Germline CDR1 reads MDHEN; CDR2 reads SYDVKM. Trimming removed 6 bases from V and 4 bases from J, with 15 bases in between. This CDR3 has 14 amino acids. The CDR3, as DNA: TGTGCCAGCAGGGGGGGGGCGGACAGCTATGGCTACACCTTC. Translating it yields CASRGGADSYGYTF.

This clonotype was seen repeatedly, ten times or more. V and J are TRBV6-2 or TRBV6-3 and TRBJ2-7; 8 bases match TRBD1. The CDR3 is made up of 15 amino acids. V was pared by 2 bases and J by 3 bases, with 6 bases of the junction left unmatched. Germline V lookup: CDR1 MNHEY, CDR2 SVGEGT. CDR3 residues: CASSYPGTGFYEQYF. The CDR3 DNA reads TGTGCCAGCAGTTACCCGGGGACAGGCTTCTACGAGCAGTACTTC.

The chain employs TRBV9 and TRBJ1-3; the match to TRBD1 covers 7 bases. Trimming removed 3 bases from V and 4 bases from J; junction bases left unmatched: 4. The germline V gene has CDR1 SGDLS and CDR2 YYNGEE. This CDR3 has 14 residues. CDR3 nucleotides: TGTGCCAGCAGCGAAGGGACAGCCGGAAACACCATATATTTT. Translating it yields CASSEGTAGNTIYF.

The table lists this clonotype with a few counts. This chain joins TRBV20-1 and TRBJ2-1, with TRBD2 matching over 14 bases. Germline-derived CDR1 and CDR2 are DFQATT and SNEGSKA (reference sequence). After removal of 3 bases from V and 0 bases from J, the junction contained 7 bases not matched to a gene. This CDR3 comprises 18 residues. This chain's CDR3 is CSARGLAGAPNSYNEQFF. As DNA, the CDR3 is TGCAGTGCTAGGGGACTAGCGGGAGCCCCAAACTCCTACAATGAGCAGTTCTTC.

There are many counts of this clonotype. V is TRBV6-1 and J is TRBJ2-7; 11 bases are a match to TRBD1. From germline, CDR1 is MNHNS and CDR2 SASEGT. V lost 6 bases, J lost 2 bases, and 18 bases stayed unmatched. The CDR3 is made up of 19 amino acids. For the CDR3, the DNA is TGTGCCAGCAGACACCCTGGGACAGGGGGTAAATTGTTGGCCTACGAGCAGTACTTC. This sequence encodes CASRHPGTGGKLLAYEQYF.

There are a few counts of this clonotype. The CDR3 DNA reads TGTGCTAGTGGATCTAGCGGGGGTCCCACCCATACGCAGTATTTT. It yields the protein CASGSSGGPTHTQYF. V gene TRBV12-5 combines with J gene TRBJ2-3; TRBD2 matches 10 bases. Germline V gene lookup returns CDR1 LGHNT and CDR2 FRNRAP. The trim removed 6 bases at V and 7 bases at J, leaving 10 bases unmatched. CDR3 length equals 15 residues.

In this sample, this clonotype turned up many times. The chain employs TRBV2 and TRBJ2-7, with TRBD1 identical over 7 bases. The CDR3 is 13 amino acids. CDR1 and CDR2 (germline): SNHLY, FYNNEI. Losses at the gene ends were 4 bases for V and 0 bases for J; bases not matched to a gene: 0. The CDR3 loop is CASSGTGSYEQYF. CDR3 sequence (DNA): TGTGCCAGCAGTGGGACAGGCTCCTACGAGCAGTACTTC.